The subject of this entry is one TCR beta chain. A few counts support this clone. The specificity of this receptor is unknown. It has no much larger one-base neighbor in the sample; base qualities were not kept. Other DNA sequences in this sample translate to the same CDR3. This sample was taken from a study of beta chain features in type 1 diabetes (dated by TCRdb to the late 2010s). Study-level background: No differences in mean age, gender distribution, total cell number or subset yield were found between patients and healthy donors. A total of roughly 98,000,000 sorted cells were examined across all samples, and RNA yield correlated strongly with the number of cells per subset. In the study, TCRB repertoires of sorted circulating CD4+ T cell subsets from recently diagnosed type 1 diabetes patients were compared with those of matched healthy donors. Regulatory and stem cell-like memory subsets were obtained from only 8 patients and about 8 healthy donors, while naive and central memory subsets were obtained from all 30 or so donors. Points the paper makes about the study in general: Only small numbers of individuals were included in the HLA sub-analyses, which left unresolved whether HLA type had any influence on TCRB rearrangement. Because cDNA was sequenced instead of genomic DNA, highly expressing activated cells could be over-represented, though the groups showed no difference in activation or CD3 levels. In all four CD4+ subsets, TCRB CDR3 length was moderately but significantly shorter in type 1 diabetes patients. Shorter templates might be favored by PCR, yet because patient and control samples were amplified and corrected together, any such skew would affect both groups equally. At VDJ recombination sites, type 1 diabetes patients had fewer insertions and more deleted nucleotides, which implies abnormalities in thymic rearrangement. Naive, central memory and regulatory TCRB repertoires appeared to be more similar among patients than among healthy donors.

From each donor, a single peripheral blood sample of approximately 0.11 L on average was drawn into heparinised tubes. Using a panel that included CD45RO, CCR7, CD25, CD127, CD95 and CD27, naive, central memory, regulatory and stem cell-like memory CD4+ T cells were sorted on a BD FACSAria II. Every sorted population had a purity above 95%. PBMCs were isolated immediately by Lymphoprep density gradient centrifugation and stained directly without culture. Samples were stained and sorted in pairs, with one healthy donor and one patient per experiment, so that batch effects were minimized. The entire isolated RNA was reverse transcribed using the High Capacity cDNA Reverse Transcription Kit, and thus expressed TCRB transcripts were sequenced. Deep immunoSEQ sequencing was performed on naive, central memory and regulatory T cell samples, with an average of about 3.6 million total reads per sample. Sorted cells were lysed in RLT buffer, and RNA was extracted using DNase-treated RNeasy Micro or Mini kits according to cell number. Each cell subset was processed separately to prevent cross-contamination, with patient and healthy donor samples processed together. Using the immunoSEQ multiplex PCR, TCRB sequences were amplified from cDNA into 87-bp fragments spanning the CDR3 region. Amplicons were sequenced on the Illumina HiSeq platform. The original methods were these. PCR bias was corrected computationally using synthetic template baselines, and reads within Hamming distance 2 were collapsed, with unmergeable singletons discarded. Reads were aligned against IMGT to assign V, D and J genes, CDR3 length and insertions or deletions at six rearrangement sites. Within each subset, clonotype counts were normalized to sorted cell number, and only after that were true diversity and Gini coefficients computed with the tcR R package. Repertoire sharing was quantified using the overlap coefficient calculated on TCRB nucleotide sequences. Out-of-frame TCRB sequences from naive cells were analyzed to stand in for the pre-selection repertoire. This is the immuneACCESS table as TCRdb keeps it, with only in-frame sequences that have V and J called. A part of the clones is gone; compared with another copy, unresolved V genes explain less than half, and the rest is unexplained. V, J and clone size are taken as reported in that table, and D and trimming were inferred from the DNA itself. The sample yields under 400,000 clones; 15% to 20% were counted once. The ten most abundant clones make up 0.044% of the sample.

The sequence came from a woman under 30 in good health. Sample: naive CD4+ T cells from blood. The cell subset or site label of this sample denotes: true naive CD4+ T cells.

The DNA sequence is as follows: TGTGCCAGCAGTTATTCGACTAGCGGGAGTTACGAGCAGTACTTC. Its product reads: CASSYSTSGSYEQYF. The rearrangement joined TRBV6-5 to TRBJ2-7, with TRBD2 matching 12 junction bases. For this chain, trimming is 3 bases at the V end and 4 bases at the J end, and the number of junction bases without a gene match is 4. Including the terminal cysteine and phenylalanine, the CDR3 comprises 15 residues. CDR3 DNA only is kept here, 45 bases in frame from base 1. CDR1 and CDR2 were assigned from the germline V gene as MNHEY and SVGAGI.